Sequencing of this TCR beta chain was carried out in a study of T cells in Graves' hyperthyroidism and ophthalmopathy. This clonotype was detected many times. Its antigen is undetermined. The study enrolled patients aged 18 to 65 with newly diagnosed hyperthyroidism of under 2 months' duration. Orbital computed tomography and thyroid ultrasound, together with serum TRAb and thyroxine and clinical symptoms, were used for diagnoses. The blood sample predates any ophthalmopathy symptoms, coming from first hyperthyroidism diagnosis. Study outcomes and limitations: The model forecast ophthalmopathy, anticipating it by a median approximately 6 months before onset.

RNA transcripts served as the template for amplifying TCR beta CDR3 regions. Researchers ran a first-round RT-PCR on the TCR CDR3 using the HTBI primer set. TCRdb re-called the multiplex PCR reads through MiXCR, storing one row per CDR3 protein. The sample has 250,000 to 300,000 distinct CDR3 sequences; roughly 15% are singletons. The material sequenced was blood. This clonotype was obtained from a woman between 40 and 50 years old with Graves' hyperthyroidism that later progressed to Graves' ophthalmopathy.

This chain's CDR3 is CASSLVGGADIHYNEQFF. The CDR3 nucleotides read TGTGCCAGCAGCTTAGTAGGAGGGGCGGACATCCACTACAATGAGCAGTTCTTC. V and J are TRBV7-2 and TRBJ2-1, with D tentatively TRBD2 (6 bases). CDR1 SGHTA and CDR2 FQGNSA come from the germline V gene. The CDR3 loop spans 18 amino acids. The V gene lost 1 base and the J gene lost 3 bases, with 19 bases spanning the gap.